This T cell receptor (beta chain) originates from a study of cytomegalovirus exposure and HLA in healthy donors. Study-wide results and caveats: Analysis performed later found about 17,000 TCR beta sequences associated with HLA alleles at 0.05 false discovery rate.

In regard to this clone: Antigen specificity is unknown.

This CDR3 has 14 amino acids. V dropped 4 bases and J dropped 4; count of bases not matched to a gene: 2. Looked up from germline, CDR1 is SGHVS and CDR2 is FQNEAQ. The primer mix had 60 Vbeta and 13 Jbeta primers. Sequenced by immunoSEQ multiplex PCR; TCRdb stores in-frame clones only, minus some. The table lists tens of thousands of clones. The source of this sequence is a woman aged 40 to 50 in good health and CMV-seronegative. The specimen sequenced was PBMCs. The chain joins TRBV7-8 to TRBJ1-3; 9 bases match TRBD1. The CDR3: CASSSGQGGNTIYF. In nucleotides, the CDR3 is TGTGCCAGCAGCTCCGGACAGGGGGGAAACACCATATATTTT.